This TCR beta chain was captured by sequencing in a study of cytomegalovirus exposure and HLA in healthy donors. Findings and limits, study-wide: The investigators catalogued 150 or so TCR beta chains as cytomegalovirus-associated. Sequencing depth across donors, presence/absence analyses assumed, was roughly uniform. Apart from CMV serostatus, no immune exposure information was available.

V gave up 6 bases and J gave up 4 bases; unmatched junction bases: 5. The CDR3 spans 14 residues. In germline, CDR1 is MNHNS, CDR2 SASEGT. The PCR ran on 60 Vbeta and 13 Jbeta primers. This table comes from immunoSEQ multiplex PCR, and its TCRdb copy is limited to in-frame clones, with some not included. The sample data list about 210,000 clones. Note on this clone: Its antigen remains unknown.

Sequencing used PBMCs. The V call is TRBV6-1, the J call TRBJ1-1; TRBD1 matches at 10 bases. This clonotype was obtained from a woman in her thirties in good health and CMV-seropositive. The CDR3 DNA reads TGTGCCAGCAGAGTCCGGGACAGGGGCACTGAAGCTTTCTTT. This gives the protein CASRVRDRGTEAFF.